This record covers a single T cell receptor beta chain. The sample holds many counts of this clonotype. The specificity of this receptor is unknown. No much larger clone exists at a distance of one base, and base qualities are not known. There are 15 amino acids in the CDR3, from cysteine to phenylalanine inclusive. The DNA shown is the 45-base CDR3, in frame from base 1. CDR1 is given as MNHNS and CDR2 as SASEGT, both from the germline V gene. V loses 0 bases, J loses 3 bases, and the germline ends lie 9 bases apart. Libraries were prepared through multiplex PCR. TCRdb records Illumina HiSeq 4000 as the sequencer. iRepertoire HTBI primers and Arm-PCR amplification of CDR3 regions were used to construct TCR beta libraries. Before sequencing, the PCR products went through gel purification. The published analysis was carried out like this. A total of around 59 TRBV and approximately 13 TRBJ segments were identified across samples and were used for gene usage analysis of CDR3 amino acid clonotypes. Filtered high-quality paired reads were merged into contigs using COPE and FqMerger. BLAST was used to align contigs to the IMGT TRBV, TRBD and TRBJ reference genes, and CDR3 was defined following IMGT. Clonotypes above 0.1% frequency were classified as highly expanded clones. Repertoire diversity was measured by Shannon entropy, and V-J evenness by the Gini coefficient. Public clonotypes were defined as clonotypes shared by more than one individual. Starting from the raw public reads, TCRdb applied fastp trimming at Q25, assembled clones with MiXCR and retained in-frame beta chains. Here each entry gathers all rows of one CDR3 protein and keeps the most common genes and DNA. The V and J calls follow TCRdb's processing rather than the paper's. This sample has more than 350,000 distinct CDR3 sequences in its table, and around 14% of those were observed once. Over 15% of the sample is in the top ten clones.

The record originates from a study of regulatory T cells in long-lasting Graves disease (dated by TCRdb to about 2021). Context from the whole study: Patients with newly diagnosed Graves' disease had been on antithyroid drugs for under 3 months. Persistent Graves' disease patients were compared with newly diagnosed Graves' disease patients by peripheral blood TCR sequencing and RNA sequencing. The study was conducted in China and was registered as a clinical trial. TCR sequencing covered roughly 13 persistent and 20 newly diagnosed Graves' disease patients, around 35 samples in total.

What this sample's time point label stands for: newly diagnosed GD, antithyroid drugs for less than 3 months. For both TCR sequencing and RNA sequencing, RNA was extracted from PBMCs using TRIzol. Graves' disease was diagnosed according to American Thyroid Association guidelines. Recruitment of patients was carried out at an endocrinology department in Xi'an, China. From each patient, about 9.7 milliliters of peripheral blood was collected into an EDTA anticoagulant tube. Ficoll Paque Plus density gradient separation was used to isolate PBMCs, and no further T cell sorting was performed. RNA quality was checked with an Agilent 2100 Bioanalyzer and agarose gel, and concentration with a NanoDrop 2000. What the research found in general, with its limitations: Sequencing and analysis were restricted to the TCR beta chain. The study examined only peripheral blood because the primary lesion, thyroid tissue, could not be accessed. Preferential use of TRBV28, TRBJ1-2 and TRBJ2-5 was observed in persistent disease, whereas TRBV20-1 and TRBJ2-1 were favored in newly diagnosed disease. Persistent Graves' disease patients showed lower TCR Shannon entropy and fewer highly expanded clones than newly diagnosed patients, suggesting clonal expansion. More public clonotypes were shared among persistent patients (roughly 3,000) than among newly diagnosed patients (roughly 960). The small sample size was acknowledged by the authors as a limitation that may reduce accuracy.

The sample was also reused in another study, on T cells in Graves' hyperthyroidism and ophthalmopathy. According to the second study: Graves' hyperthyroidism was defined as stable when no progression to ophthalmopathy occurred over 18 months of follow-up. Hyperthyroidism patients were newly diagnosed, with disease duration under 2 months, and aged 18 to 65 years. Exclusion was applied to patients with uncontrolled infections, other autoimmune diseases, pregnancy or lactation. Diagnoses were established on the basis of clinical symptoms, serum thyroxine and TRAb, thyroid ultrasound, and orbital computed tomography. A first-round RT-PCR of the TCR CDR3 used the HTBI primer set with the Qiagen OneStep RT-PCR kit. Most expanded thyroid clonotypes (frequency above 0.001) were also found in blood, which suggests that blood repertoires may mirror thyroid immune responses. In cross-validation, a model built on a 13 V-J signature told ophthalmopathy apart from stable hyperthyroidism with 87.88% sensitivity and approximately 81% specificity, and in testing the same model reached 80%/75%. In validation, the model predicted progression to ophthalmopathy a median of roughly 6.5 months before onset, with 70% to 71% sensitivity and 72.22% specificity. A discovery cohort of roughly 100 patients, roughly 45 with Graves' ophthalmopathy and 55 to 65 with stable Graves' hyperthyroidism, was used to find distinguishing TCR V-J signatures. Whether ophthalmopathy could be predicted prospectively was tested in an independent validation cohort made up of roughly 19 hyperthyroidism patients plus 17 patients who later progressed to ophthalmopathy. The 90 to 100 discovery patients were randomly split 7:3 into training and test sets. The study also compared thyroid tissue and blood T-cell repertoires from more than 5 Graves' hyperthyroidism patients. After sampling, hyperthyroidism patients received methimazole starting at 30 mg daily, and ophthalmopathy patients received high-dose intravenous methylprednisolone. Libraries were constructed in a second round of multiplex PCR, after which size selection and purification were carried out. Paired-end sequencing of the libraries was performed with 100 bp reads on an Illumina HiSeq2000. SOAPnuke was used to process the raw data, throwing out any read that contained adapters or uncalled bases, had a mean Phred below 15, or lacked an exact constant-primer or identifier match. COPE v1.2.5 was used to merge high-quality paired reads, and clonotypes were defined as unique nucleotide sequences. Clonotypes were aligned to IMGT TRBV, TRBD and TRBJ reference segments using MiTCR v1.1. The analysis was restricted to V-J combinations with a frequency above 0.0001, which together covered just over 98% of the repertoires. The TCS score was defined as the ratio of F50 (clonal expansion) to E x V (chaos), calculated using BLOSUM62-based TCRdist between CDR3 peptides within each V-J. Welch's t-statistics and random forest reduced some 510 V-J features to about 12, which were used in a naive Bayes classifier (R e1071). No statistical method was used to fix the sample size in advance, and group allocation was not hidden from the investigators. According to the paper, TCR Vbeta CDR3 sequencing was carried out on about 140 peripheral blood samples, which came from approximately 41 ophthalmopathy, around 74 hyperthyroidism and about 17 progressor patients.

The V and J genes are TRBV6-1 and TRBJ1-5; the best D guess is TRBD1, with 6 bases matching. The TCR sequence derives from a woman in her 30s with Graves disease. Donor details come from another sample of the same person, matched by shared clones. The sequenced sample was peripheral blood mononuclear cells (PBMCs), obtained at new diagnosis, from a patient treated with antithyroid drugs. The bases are TGTGCCAGCAGTGAAGCGCCAGGGGACAATCAGCCCCAGCATTTT. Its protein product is CASSEAPGDNQPQHF.